These 14 T cell receptor beta chains share one sample of origin, sequenced in a study of regulatory T cells in long-lasting Graves disease (dated by TCRdb to the early 2020s). To prepare the library, multiplex PCR was applied. Sequencing instrument: Illumina HiSeq 4000. CDR3 regions were amplified by Arm-PCR with iRepertoire HTBI primers to construct TCR beta libraries. TCRdb redid the processing of the public reads, applying fastp at Q25 and MiXCR, and retained in-frame beta chains. Each CDR3 protein gets just one entry, which takes the most common genes and DNA from the rows behind it. Here the sample has hundreds of thousands of distinct CDR3 sequences; roughly 21% occur a single time. Less than 30% of the sample is held by the ten biggest clonotypes. What the time point label conveys for this sample: persistent/refractory GD, antithyroid drugs over 5 years with positive TRAb. RNA was extracted from PBMCs in TRIzol for both TCR sequencing and RNA sequencing.

The input for sequencing was peripheral blood mononuclear cells (PBMCs), taken when the disease was refractory, from a patient treated with antithyroid drugs. Every receptor here comes from a female donor with Graves disease.

At least ten counts were recorded for this clonotype. The chain combines TRBV29-1 with TRBJ1-1; tentative D call: TRBD1 (6 bases). The CDR3 consists of 15 residues. Trimming pared 6 bases from V and 0 bases from J, leaving 17 bases between. Germline loops: CDR1 SQVTM, CDR2 ANQGSEA. CDR3 loop: CSVTPGGALNTEAFF. DNA for the CDR3: TGCAGCGTCACTCCCGGGGGGGCCCTGAACACTGAAGCTTTCTTT. Drawing the rest from reference TRBV29-1 and TRBJ1-1, the complete variable domain is SAVISQKPSRDICQRGTSLTIQCQVDSQVTMMFWYRQQPGQSLTLIATANQGSEATYESGFVIDKFPISRPNLTFSTLTVSNMSPEDSSIYLCSVTPGGALNTEAFFGQGTRLTVV.

This chain connects TRBV19 to TRBJ2-2; 7 bases fit TRBD1. The V segment lost 5 bases and the J segment 3 bases; nucleotides outside the gene matches: 6. Germline values: CDR1 LNHDA, CDR2 SQIVND (reference sequence). This CDR3 contains 15 residues. Here the CDR3 DNA reads TGTGCCAGTAGTTCGAAACAGGGGTACACCGGGGAGCTGTTTTTT. Protein sequence: CASSSKQGYTGELFF.

The gene calls are TRBV18 and TRBJ1-1, with a weak D call TRBD1 (5 bases). V gave up 0 bases and J gave up 4 bases, with 9 bases separating them. The CDR3 has 14 amino acids. Germline lookup yields CDR1 KGHSH and CDR2 LQKENI. The CDR3, as DNA: TGTGCCAGCTCACCACCACAGGTACGCACTGAAGCTTTCTTT. The encoded protein is CASSPPQVRTEAFF.

This clonotype was picked up a small number of times. The chain combines TRBV20-1 with TRBJ2-2, with TRBD2 matching over 9 bases. Germline V gene sequence: CDR1 DFQATT, CDR2 SNEGSKA (reference sequence). The CDR3 sequence is 15 residues long. V shed 3 bases, J shed 4 bases, and the junction held 6 bases outside the gene matches. DNA for the CDR3: TGCAGTGCTAGCCCGACTAGCGGAGTCACCGGGGAGCTGTTTTTT. Translated: CSASPTSGVTGELFF.

This clonotype was recorded a few times. The CDR3 end shows no conserved phenylalanine or tryptophan, and so a read error is likely. This chain connects TRBV7-9 to TRBJ2-7, with TRBD2 matching 7 bases. The CDR3 runs to 13 residues. V gave up 5 bases and J gave up 4 bases; unmatched junction bases: 5. In germline, CDR1 is SEHNR, CDR2 FQNEAQ (reference sequence). The CDR3 DNA follows: TGTGCCAGCAGCGGACTAGTGGGTTACGAGCAGTACTAC. As protein: CASSGLVGYEQYY.

Ten or more counts support this clonotype. The chain recombines TRBV11-2 with TRBJ1-6, with a possible D match to TRBD1 (5 bases). The CDR3 covers 16 residues. The germline gives CDR1 SGHAT, CDR2 FQNNGV. Trimming took 5 bases from V and 10 from J, leaving 21 bases between them. The CDR3 DNA follows: TGTGCCAGCAGCACCGTTCGCCCGGGACTCATCTCACCCCTCCACTTT. This codes for CASSTVRPGLISPLHF.

A few counts support this clonotype. The rearrangement uses TRBV19 and TRBJ1-6; D is perhaps TRBD1 (5 bases). The CDR3 spans 16 residues. Trimming pared 7 bases from V and 13 bases from J, leaving 26 bases between. Per germline, CDR1 LNHDA and CDR2 SQIVND (reference sequence). The CDR3 is CASTAKGRGAEGPLHF. DNA of the CDR3: TGTGCCAGTACCGCGAAAGGGAGGGGCGCAGAGGGCCCCCTCCACTTT.

On this clonotype itself: One base away lies a much larger clone, so this may be a sequencing read error. This rearrangement joins TRBV10-3 to TRBJ2-7, with 9 bases matching TRBD1. J lost 2 bases, V lost 1 base, and 6 bases had no gene match. This CDR3 is 16 amino acids long. The germline V gene encodes CDR1 ENHRY and CDR2 SYGVKD. CDR3 loop: CAISELQGAQTYEQYF. CDR3 nucleotide sequence: TGTGCCATCAGTGAGTTACAGGGGGCGCAAACCTACGAGCAGTACTTC.

Turning to this clonotype: A clone one base away is much larger, so this may be a read error. V usage is TRBV2 and J usage is TRBJ2-7; possibly TRBD2 for D (5 bases). This CDR3 contains 15 residues. Germline V lookup: CDR1 SNHLY, CDR2 FYNNEI. The germline V and J ends were trimmed by 7 bases and 0 bases, with 16 bases remaining between them. The CDR3 loop reads CASIVYSAYSYEQYF. CDR3 sequence (DNA): TGTGCCAGCATTGTGTATAGCGCCTACTCCTACGAGCAGTACTTC.

This clonotype was seen more than once but under ten times. The CDR3 DNA reads TGTGCCAGCAGTTACGGGCCCAGAGGAGCGGAGACCCAGTACTTC. Its translation: CASSYGPRGAETQYF. The rearrangement links TRBV6-2 or TRBV6-3 to TRBJ2-5; D is unclear. This CDR3 has 15 residues. In germline, CDR1 is MNHEY, CDR2 SVGEGT. Between the trimmed V and J ends, which lost 2 bases and 5 bases, there was a span of 15 bases.

About this clonotype: This may be a read error: a much more frequent sequence differs by one nucleotide. J is TRBJ1-4 and V is TRBV4-2; possible D gene TRBD1, 6 bases. Trimming removed 0 bases from V and 6 bases from J, with 20 bases in between. Germline CDR1 is LGHNA and CDR2 is YNFKEQ. The CDR3 is 18 residues long. The CDR3 nucleotides are TGTGCCAGCAGCCAAGATGTTTTCGGAGCTCAGGGGCATGAAAAACTGTTTTTT. It encodes CASSQDVFGAQGHEKLFF.

This clonotype was counted many times. The chain links TRBV3-1 to TRBJ2-4, with D unresolved. Germline V gives CDR1 LGHDT, CDR2 YNNKEL (reference sequence). The CDR3 totals 17 residues. Trimming removed 0 bases at V and 0 bases at J, with 12 bases between. CDR3 residues: CASSQDGSRLAKNIQYF. As DNA, the CDR3 is TGTGCCAGCAGCCAAGATGGAAGCAGATTAGCCAAAAACATTCAGTACTTC.

V usage is TRBV5-8 and J usage is TRBJ2-7; 7 bases align to TRBD2. The CDR3 is 14 residues long. The V gene's germline CDR1 is SGHTS and CDR2 YDEGEE. Unmatched junction bases numbered 4, after V lost 2 bases and J lost 2 bases. The CDR3 sequence is CASSFHGLAYEQYF. The CDR3 DNA reads TGTGCCAGCAGCTTCCATGGACTAGCCTACGAGCAGTACTTC.

This clonotype was seen a handful of times. The chain uses TRBV7-2 and TRBJ1-3; 9 bases match TRBD1. Looked up from germline, CDR1 is SGHTA and CDR2 is FQGNSA. Losses at the gene ends were 5 bases for V and 4 bases for J; bases not matched to a gene: 3. CDR3 size: 14 residues. CDR3: CASSGQGTGNTIYF. The CDR3 nucleotides are TGTGCCAGCAGCGGACAGGGGACGGGAAACACCATATATTTT.